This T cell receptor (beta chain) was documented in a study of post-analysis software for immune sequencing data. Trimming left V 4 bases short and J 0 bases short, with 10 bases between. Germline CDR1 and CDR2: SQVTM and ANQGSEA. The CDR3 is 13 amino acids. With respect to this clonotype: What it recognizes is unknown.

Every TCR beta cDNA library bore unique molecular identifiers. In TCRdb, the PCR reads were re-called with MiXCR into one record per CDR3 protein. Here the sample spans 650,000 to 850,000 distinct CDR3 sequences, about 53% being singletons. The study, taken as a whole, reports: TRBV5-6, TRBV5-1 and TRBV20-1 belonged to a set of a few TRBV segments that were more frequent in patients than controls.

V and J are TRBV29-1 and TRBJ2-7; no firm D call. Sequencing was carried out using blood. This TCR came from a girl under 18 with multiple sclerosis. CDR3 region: CSVASPVSYEQYF. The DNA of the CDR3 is TGCAGCGTTGCATCCCCAGTCTCCTACGAGCAGTACTTC.